This TCR beta chain stems from a study of molecular identifiers for immune sequencing clone quantification. Study-level points and caveats: Single-cell amounts of spiked Jurkat TCR RNA were reportedly detectable among 950,000 to 1,000,000 naive cells. Clones above 20 RNA copies held over 98% of effector molecules, under 1% in naive cells.

Previously described methods and listed TCR primers were employed for the bulk TCR libraries. One entry per CDR3 protein, called by TCRdb with MiXCR from the PCR reads. The sample consists of under 650,000 distinct CDR3 sequences, just under 20% of them appearing once. This clonotype was recorded at least ten times. As yet, its antigen is unknown. The trim removed 1 base at V and 3 bases at J, leaving 20 bases unmatched. Germline V gene data show CDR1 as DFQATT and CDR2 as SNEGSKA (reference sequence). The CDR3 sequence is 20 residues long. Naive CD8 T cells were sorted as CD8+CD4-CCR7+CD45RA+. The sequenced sample was naive CD8+ T cells from blood, with Jurkat cell RNA spiked in. Subset denoted: FACS-sorted CD8+CD4-CCR7+CD45RA+ naive T cells. The chain combines TRBV20-1 with TRBJ2-7; 11 bases map to TRBD2. The TCR was taken from a human donor in good health. Some libraries in this study had Jurkat cell RNA spiked in. CDR3: CSARAVLTSGSILTNYEQYF. The DNA of the CDR3 is TGCAGTGCTAGAGCCGTCCTTACTAGCGGGAGCATTCTAACTAACTACGAGCAGTACTTC.